This entry lists 9 T cell receptor beta chains sequenced from one sample in a study of blood T cell repertoires in COVID-19. Here immunoSEQ multiplex PCR was the method, and the copy in TCRdb shows in-frame clones only, minus some. The repertoire holds roughly 300,000 clones, with less than 90% as singletons. Sequenced material: peripheral blood. These receptors all come from a human donor in a cohort sampled during active COVID-19.

V is TRBV6-5 and J is TRBJ2-5; possibly TRBD2 for D (5 bases). V was shortened by 8 bases and J by 6 bases, with 19 bases between the two germline ends. Per the germline V gene, CDR1 is MNHEY and CDR2 is SVGAGI. This CDR3 is built from 14 residues. CDR3 sequence (DNA): TGTGCCAGCGACGAACGGGCACACGGGAAGACCCAGTACTTC. Encoded protein: CASDERAHGKTQYF.

This clone was recorded once. The chain is built from TRBV4-2 and TRBJ2-7; D perhaps matches TRBD2 (5 bases). Germline V gene lookup returns CDR1 LGHNA and CDR2 YNFKEQ. The CDR3 length is 16 residues. The V end was cut by 0 bases, the J end by 0 bases, with 12 bases between. CDR3 protein: CASSQDEAAVSYEQYF. CDR3 DNA: TGTGCCAGCAGCCAAGATGAGGCAGCGGTCTCCTACGAGCAGTACTTC.

The chain uses TRBV7-8 and TRBJ1-5; D is possibly TRBD1 (5 bases). CDR3 length equals 14 residues. V dropped 1 base and J dropped 4 bases, with 8 bases sitting between them. Per germline, CDR1 SGHVS and CDR2 FQNEAQ. CDR3 DNA: TGTGCCAGCAGCTTAGGGGGCAGGAATCAGCCCCAGCATTTT. Its protein product is CASSLGGRNQPQHF.

J is TRBJ1-6 and V is TRBV4-3; D not resolved. Germline V gene data show CDR1 as LGHNA and CDR2 as YSLEER. The V end lost 0 bases, the J end lost 6 bases, and 9 bases lay between the germline ends. The CDR3 runs 15 residues. For the CDR3, the DNA is TGCGCCAGCAGCCAAGACTGGCTGCTTAATTCACCCCTCCACTTT. It encodes CASSQDWLLNSPLHF.

The chain combines TRBV19 with TRBJ2-2; 7 bases are a match to TRBD1. Germline V gives CDR1 LNHDA, CDR2 SQIVND (reference sequence). The ends lost 7 bases at V and 1 base at J; junction bases unmatched: 3. The CDR3 has 14 residues. DNA for the CDR3: TGTGCCAGTATGGGACAGATGAACACCGGGGAGCTGTTTTTT. As protein: CASMGQMNTGELFF.

The V gene is TRBV6-5, the J gene TRBJ2-7, with D possibly being TRBD1 (6 bases). Germline V gene sequence: CDR1 MNHEY, CDR2 SVGAGI. This CDR3 region has 12 residues. The V end lost 6 bases, the J end lost 6 bases, and 12 bases lay between the germline ends. The CDR3 region has the DNA TGTGCCAGCAGCCCCCCAGGGGTCGAGCAGTACTTC. Its translation is CASSPPGVEQYF.

This chain joins TRBV5-8 and TRBJ2-1; weak D call: TRBD2 (6 bases). This CDR3 has 15 residues. The germline V and J ends were trimmed by 0 bases and 9 bases, with 16 bases remaining between them. Per germline, CDR1 SGHTS and CDR2 YDEGEE. CDR3 protein: CASSLGGRSFSEQFF. The CDR3 nucleotides read TGTGCCAGCAGCTTGGGGGGGAGGTCTTTTTCTGAGCAGTTCTTC.

This clone was recorded once. The CDR3 sequence is CASRGSGTGGFEQYF. The CDR3 nucleotides are TGTGCCAGCAGGGGGTCCGGGACAGGGGGCTTCGAGCAGTACTTC. This chain connects TRBV6-5 to TRBJ2-7; TRBD1 agrees at 12 bases. The CDR3 loop spans 15 amino acids. The germline CDR1 and CDR2 sequences are MNHEY and SVGAGI. With 6 bases clipped from V and 6 bases from J, the junction kept 9 bases outside the gene matches.

The chain joins TRBV3-1 (or the pseudogene TRBV3-2) to TRBJ2-7; perhaps TRBD2 as D (5 bases). Germline V gene data show CDR1 as LGHDT and CDR2 as YNNKEL (reference sequence). V lost 7 bases and J lost 6, with 19 bases in between. The CDR3 spans 14 residues. CDR3 amino acids: CASNFEGSRSEQYF. CDR3 in DNA: TGTGCCAGCAACTTCGAAGGGAGTCGGAGCGAGCAGTACTTC.